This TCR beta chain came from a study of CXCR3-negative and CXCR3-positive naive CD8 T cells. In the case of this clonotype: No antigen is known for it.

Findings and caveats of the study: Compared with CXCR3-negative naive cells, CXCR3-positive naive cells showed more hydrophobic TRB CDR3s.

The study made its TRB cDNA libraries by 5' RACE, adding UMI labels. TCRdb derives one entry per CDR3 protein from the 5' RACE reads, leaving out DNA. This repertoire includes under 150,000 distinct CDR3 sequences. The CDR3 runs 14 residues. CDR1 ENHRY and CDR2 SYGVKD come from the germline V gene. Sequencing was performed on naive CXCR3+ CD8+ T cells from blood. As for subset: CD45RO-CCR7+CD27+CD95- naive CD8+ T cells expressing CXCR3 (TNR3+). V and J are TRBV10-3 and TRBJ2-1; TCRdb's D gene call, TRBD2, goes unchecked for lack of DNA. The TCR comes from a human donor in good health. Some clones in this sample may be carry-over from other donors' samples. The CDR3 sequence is CAISERGGYNEQFF.